Listed here is a single T cell receptor (beta chain). This specimen belongs to a study of blood T cell repertoires in COVID-19. On the study more broadly: Samples of COVID-19 (acute and convalescent) were obtained from the United States, Italy and Spain. PBMCs, B-cell-depleted T cells, or T cells were the source of the cDNA or gDNA that made up the material.

Authors' processing steps: Estimated nucleated cell counts came from reference gene primer amplification. TCRdb's table, derived via immunoSEQ multiplex PCR, lists solely in-frame clones and lacks some. D and trimming come from the DNA, and the V and J calls and clone size come from that table. The sample shows hundreds of thousands of clones, about 85% of them seen only once. Sequencing used peripheral blood. The origin of this receptor is a middle-aged man with acute or convalescent COVID-19.

The CDR3 DNA sequence: TGTGCCAGTAGTATAGGTATCCGGGGGGCGCAAGAGACCCAGTACTTC. Its translation: CASSIGIRGAQETQYF. This sequence joins TRBV19 and TRBJ2-5; D is perhaps TRBD2 (7 bases). Germline CDR1 LNHDA, CDR2 SQIVND (reference sequence). The V gene lost 1 base and the J gene lost 2 bases, with 14 bases spanning the gap. This CDR3 spans 16 amino acids.